Shown below are 13 T cell receptor beta chains from a single sample sequenced in a study of T cell changes during pregnancy in multiple sclerosis. Data came from immunoSEQ multiplex PCR; TCRdb stores just in-frame clones and leaves some out. Of approximately 30,000 clones detected, roughly 90% appear once; the ten largest clones hold 4.5% to 5.5%. The sample was CD8+ T cells from peripheral blood mononuclear cells, taken after pregnancy. The receptor source for this set is a female donor with multiple sclerosis, enrolled in a pregnancy study.

The chain links TRBV27 to TRBJ1-6, with 8 bases lining up with TRBD1. CDR1 MNHEY and CDR2 SMNVEV come from the germline V gene (reference sequence). With 6 bases clipped from V and 4 bases from J, the junction kept 11 bases outside the gene matches. The CDR3 runs to 17 residues. The CDR3, as DNA: TGTGCCAGCAGGAGGACAGGGTATGACCTTTATAATTCACCCCTCCACTTT. This sequence encodes CASRRTGYDLYNSPLHF.

This clone has only a few counts. The chain employs TRBV5-6 and TRBJ2-7, with TRBD2 as a possible D gene (6 bases). This CDR3 comprises 13 residues. Per germline, CDR1 SGHDT and CDR2 YYEEEE. Trimming removed 4 bases at V and 6 bases at J, with 14 bases between. The CDR3 DNA reads TGTGCCAGCAGCGGAGGGACTGGCAGCGAGCAGTACTTC. Its translation: CASSGGTGSEQYF. The full variable domain, with the rest looked up from reference TRBV5-6 and TRBJ2-7, is DAGVTQSPTHLIKTRGQQVTLRCSPKSGHDTVSWYQQALGQGPQFIFQYYEEEERQRGNFPDRFSGHQFPNYSSELNVNALLLGDSALYLCASSGGTGSEQYFGPGTRLTVT.

This clone showed up just once. The chain has TRBV28 and TRBJ2-7; D remains ambiguous. The CDR3 extends over 12 amino acids. Germline V lookup: CDR1 MDHEN, CDR2 SYDVKM. Trimming took 3 bases from V and 3 from J, leaving 6 bases between them. Here the CDR3 DNA reads TGTGCCAGCAGTTTCCCGGGCTACGAGCAGTACTTC. This sequence encodes CASSFPGYEQYF.

DNA of the CDR3: TGTGCCAGCAGCCCGGGAAATTCACCCCTCCACTTT. Its translation: CASSPGNSPLHF. The chain employs TRBV5-4 and TRBJ1-6; D call uncertain. The germline V gene encodes CDR1 SGHNT and CDR2 YYREEE (reference sequence). There are 12 residues in the CDR3. Trimming pared 4 bases from V and 7 bases from J, leaving 6 bases between.

The chain has TRBV7-9 and TRBJ1-3, with 7 bases fitting TRBD1. After removal of 6 bases from V and 4 bases from J, the junction contained 21 bases not matched to a gene. The CDR3 totals 19 residues. CDR1 SEHNR and CDR2 FQNEAQ come from the germline V gene (reference sequence). Here the CDR3 DNA reads TGTGCCAGCAGTCTTAGCGGGACAGTTCCGGCTAGGGGGGGAAACACCATATATTTT. It codes for CASSLSGTVPARGGNTIYF.

The chain employs TRBV5-4 and TRBJ2-1; 9 bases agree with TRBD2. J gave up 10 bases and V 4 bases, and 15 bases lay outside the gene matches. Germline loops: CDR1 SGHNT, CDR2 YYREEE (reference sequence). The CDR3 totals 16 residues. This CDR3 is CASSQDGGGGAEEQFF. Written as DNA, the CDR3 is TGTGCCAGCAGCCAAGATGGAGGCGGGGGGGCAGAAGAGCAGTTCTTC.

This chain uses TRBV25-1 with TRBJ1-2, with 8 positions matching TRBD1. The germline CDR1 and CDR2 sequences are MGHDK and SYGVNS. The CDR3 runs to 11 residues. The J segment lost 8 bases and the V segment lost 6 bases, leaving 2 bases of the junction unmatched. The CDR3 region has the DNA TGTGCCAGCAGGACAGGGGAGGGCTACACCTTC. Translating it yields CASRTGEGYTF.

The chain employs TRBV5-1 and TRBJ1-1; 9 bases fit TRBD1. From germline, CDR1 is SGHRS and CDR2 YFSETQ. CDR3 length: 15 residues. V lost 4 bases and J lost 4; bases outside the gene matches: 8. In DNA, the CDR3 is TGCGCCAGCAGCGGGGGACAGGGTTGGGGCACTGAAGCTTTCTTT. It is translated as CASSGGQGWGTEAFF.

The chain is built from TRBV5-1 and TRBJ2-2; the match to TRBD1 covers 7 bases. The CDR3 has 16 residues. Germline CDR1 reads SGHRS; CDR2 reads YFSETQ. V gave up 0 bases and J gave up 5 bases; unmatched junction bases: 7. For the CDR3, the DNA is TGCGCCAGCAGCTTGGCTTGGACAGGAGAAACCGGGGAGCTGTTTTTT. Its translation is CASSLAWTGETGELFF.

The gene calls are TRBV6-5 and TRBJ1-1, with no clear D. Per the germline V gene, CDR1 is MNHEY and CDR2 is SVGAGI. The CDR3 has 12 residues. The V end was cut by 6 bases, the J end by 4 bases, with 9 bases between. Here the CDR3 reads CASSQSGTEAFF. The CDR3 DNA reads TGTGCCAGCAGCCAATCCGGCACTGAAGCTTTCTTT.

The chain carries TRBV4-2 and TRBJ1-2, with a possible D match to TRBD1 (5 bases). This CDR3 region has 14 residues. Germline assignment: CDR1 LGHNA and CDR2 YNFKEQ. Trimming took 0 bases from V and 7 from J, leaving 12 bases between them. CDR3 sequence (DNA): TGTGCCAGCAGCCAAGACAGGGTTCCAGGTGGCTACACCTTC. This encodes CASSQDRVPGGYTF.

The chain carries TRBV4-2 and TRBJ2-7; 7 bases are a match to TRBD2. Germline V lookup: CDR1 LGHNA, CDR2 YNFKEQ. The CDR3 loop spans 15 amino acids. V gave up 3 bases and J gave up 0 bases; unmatched junction bases: 5. The CDR3 DNA is TGTGCCAGCAGCCAGGCCGGGGGGTCCTCCTACGAGCAGTACTTC. Translation: CASSQAGGSSYEQYF.

The chain uses TRBV4-1 and TRBJ1-1; D is undetermined. From germline, CDR1 is MGHRA and CDR2 YSYEKL. Trimming left V 6 bases short and J 1 base short, with 9 bases between. This CDR3 is built from 13 residues. This CDR3 is CASSPPGNTEAFF. Here the CDR3 DNA reads TGCGCCAGCAGTCCCCCAGGGAACACTGAAGCTTTCTTT.